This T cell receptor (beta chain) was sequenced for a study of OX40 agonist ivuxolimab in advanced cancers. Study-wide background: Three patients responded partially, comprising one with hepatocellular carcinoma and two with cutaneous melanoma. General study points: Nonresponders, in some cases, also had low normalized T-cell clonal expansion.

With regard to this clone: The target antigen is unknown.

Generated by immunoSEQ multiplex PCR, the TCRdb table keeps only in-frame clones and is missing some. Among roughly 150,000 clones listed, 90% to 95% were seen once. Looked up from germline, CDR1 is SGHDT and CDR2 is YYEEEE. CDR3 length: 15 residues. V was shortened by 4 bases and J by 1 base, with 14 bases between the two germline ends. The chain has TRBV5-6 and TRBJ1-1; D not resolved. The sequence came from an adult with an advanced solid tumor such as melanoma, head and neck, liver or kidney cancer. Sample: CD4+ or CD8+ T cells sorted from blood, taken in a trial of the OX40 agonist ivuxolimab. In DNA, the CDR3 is TGTGCCAGCAGCCAAAGAGGGTCAGGGAACACTGAAGCTTTCTTT. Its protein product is CASSQRGSGNTEAFF.